The 29 T cell receptor beta chains below come from one sample, sequenced in a study of blood T cells in healthy people across ages. Alongside a J-beta primer mix, a sample-barcoded 5' primer served in a second PCR lasting about 7 to 12 cycles. One entry per CDR3 protein, called by TCRdb with MiXCR from the 5' RACE reads. The profile shows just over 1 million distinct CDR3 sequences, around 43% of them singletons. Sequencing used blood. Receptor source: a woman aged 55-70 years in good health.

There are a few counts of this clonotype. J is TRBJ2-5 and V is TRBV28; D is unresolved. Trimming pared 3 bases from V and 11 bases from J, leaving 19 bases between. CDR3 size: 14 residues. CDR1 is MDHEN and CDR2 is SYDVKM in the germline V gene. The CDR3 DNA is TGTGCCAGCAGTTTGTGGGCCGAGGAAACAGAGCAGTACTTC. Translated, it gives CASSLWAEETEQYF. Full variable domain (rest looked up from reference TRBV28 and TRBJ2-5): DVKVTQSSRYLVKRTGEKVFLECVQDMDHENMFWYRQDPGLGLRLIYFSYDVKMKEKGDIPEGYSVSREKKERFSLILESASTNQTSMYLCASSLWAEETEQYFGPGTRLLVL.

This clonotype turned up a few times. The chain has TRBV6-5 and TRBJ2-5, with D maybe TRBD1 (6 bases). The CDR3 loop spans 14 amino acids. CDR1 MNHEY and CDR2 SVGAGI come from the germline V gene. Trimming removed 5 bases at V and 2 bases at J, with 12 bases between. The CDR3 nucleotides are TGTGCCAGCAGTCTAGGGACACAGCAAGAGACCCAGTACTTC. Its protein product is CASSLGTQQETQYF.

This chain connects TRBV2 to TRBJ2-5; no clear D gene. Germline loops: CDR1 SNHLY, CDR2 FYNNEI. This CDR3 has 13 residues. With 4 bases removed from V and 2 bases from J, the gap between germline ends came to 8 bases. The CDR3 sequence is CASSGHPQETQYF. The CDR3 DNA is TGTGCCAGCAGTGGACACCCTCAAGAGACCCAGTACTTC.

This clonotype was counted once. The rearrangement links TRBV5-1 to TRBJ2-2, with 14 bases matching TRBD2. CDR1 is SGHRS, CDR2 YFSETQ, per germline. V trimming: 0 bases; J trimming: 0 bases; junction bases outside the gene matches: 10. The CDR3 covers 21 residues. The CDR3 DNA is TGCGCCAGCAGCTTGGACTGGGGGGGACTAGCGGGAGACGCGAACACCGGGGAGCTGTTTTTT. It is translated as CASSLDWGGLAGDANTGELFF. The whole variable domain, remainder taken from reference TRBV5-1 and TRBJ2-2, is KAGVTQTPRYLIKTRGQQVTLSCSPISGHRSVSWYQQTPGQGLQFLFEYFSETQRNKGNFPGRFSGRQFSNSRSEMNVSTLELGDSALYLCASSLDWGGLAGDANTGELFFGEGSRLTVL.

The CDR3 loop reads CASSHRDRGTQPQHF. The CDR3 DNA reads TGTGCCAGCAGCCACCGGGACAGGGGGACTCAGCCCCAGCATTTT. This chain connects TRBV5-6 to TRBJ1-5, with TRBD1 identical over 11 bases. Germline lookup yields CDR1 SGHDT and CDR2 YYEEEE. The junction had 6 bases not matched to a gene; V was cut back by 4 bases and J by 6 bases. CDR3 size: 15 residues.

This clonotype was counted between two and nine times. The chain is built from TRBV20-1 and TRBJ2-3; 7 bases are a match to TRBD2. The CDR3 is 16 amino acids. V shed 6 bases, J shed 5 bases, and the junction held 17 bases outside the gene matches. Germline loops: CDR1 DFQATT, CDR2 SNEGSKA (reference sequence). In nucleotides, the CDR3 is TGCAGTGCGCCGGTTACCACGGGGAGGGCCGGAGATACGCAGTATTTT. It encodes CSAPVTTGRAGDTQYF.

V is TRBV20-1 and J is TRBJ2-1; 10 bases map to TRBD2. The J call is doubtful: the DNA matches TRBJ2-7 better. In germline, CDR1 is DFQATT, CDR2 SNEGSKA (reference sequence). This CDR3 is built from 19 residues. In DNA, the CDR3 is TGCAGTGCTAGAGATCTAGCTAGCGGGAGTAGGAGAGCAATAGATGAGCAGTACTTC. Translated: CSARDLASGSRRAIDEQYF.

This clonotype was seen a handful of times. The chain has TRBV21-1 and TRBJ2-1; the table gives TRBD2 as D, unverified against the DNA. TRBV21-1 is noted as a pseudogene. The CDR3 spans 16 residues. The CDR3 region is CASSKTSGIIWNEQFF. Here the CDR3 DNA reads TGTGCCAGCAGCAAAACTAGCGGGATCATTTGGAATGAGCAGTTCTTC.

The V gene is TRBV6-1, the J gene TRBJ2-1; 10 bases are a match to TRBD2. The J segment lost 2 bases and the V segment lost 5 bases, leaving 3 bases of the junction unmatched. The CDR3 spans 15 residues. Germline CDR1 is MNHNS and CDR2 is SASEGT. The CDR3 region has the DNA TGTGCCAGCAGTACCGGGACTAGCGCCTACAATGAGCAGTTCTTC. This translates into CASSTGTSAYNEQFF.

To note about this clonotype: An end of the junction differs from the germline gene, which may be a read error. V usage is TRBV11-2 and J usage is TRBJ2-7; 9 bases map to TRBD2. The length of the CDR3 is 15 residues. Germline lookup yields CDR1 SGHAT and CDR2 FQNNGV. CDR3 nucleotides: TGTGCCAGCAGCATTATAGCGGGAGTCGTCTACGGGCAGTACTTC. Translation: CASSIIAGVVYGQYF.

This clonotype occurred a few times. This chain links TRBV27 with TRBJ2-5; TRBD2 is a possible D gene (6 bases). Trimming removed 8 bases from V and 1 base from J, with 11 bases in between. In germline, CDR1 is MNHEY, CDR2 SMNVEV (reference sequence). The length of the CDR3 is 13 residues. CDR3 coding DNA: TGTGCCAGCTGGCGGGACTCCCAAGAGACCCAGTACTTC. Residues: CASWRDSQETQYF.

V is TRBV25-1 and J is TRBJ2-7, with 11 nucleotides matching TRBD2. CDR3 length equals 13 residues. In germline, CDR1 is MGHDK, CDR2 SYGVNS. J gave up 7 bases and V 6 bases, and 5 bases lay outside the gene matches. Written as DNA, the CDR3 is TGTGCCAGCAGGACTAGCGGGACAAATGAGCAGTACTTC. Encoded protein: CASRTSGTNEQYF.

In its sample, this clonotype was seen a few times. The chain couples TRBV12-5 to TRBJ2-7, with no clear D. In germline, CDR1 is LGHNT, CDR2 FRNRAP. The length of the CDR3 is 12 residues. V was shortened by 3 bases and J by 5 bases, with 8 bases between the two germline ends. The CDR3 bases are TGTGCTAGTGGTTTTTACCCGGACGAGCAGTACTTC. Translation gives CASGFYPDEQYF.

V gene TRBV28 combines with J gene TRBJ1-2; 8 bases agree with TRBD1. Germline V gene sequence: CDR1 MDHEN, CDR2 SYDVKM. The CDR3 loop spans 14 amino acids. V shed 5 bases, J shed 4 bases, and the junction held 6 bases outside the gene matches. CDR3: CASSLGTGFYGYTF. The CDR3 coding sequence is TGTGCCAGCAGTCTCGGGACAGGATTCTATGGCTACACCTTC.

The chain has TRBV27 and TRBJ2-1; D possibly corresponds to TRBD2 (5 bases). CDR1 MNHEY and CDR2 SMNVEV come from the germline V gene (reference sequence). CDR3 length equals 11 residues. V dropped 7 bases and J dropped 8 bases, with 9 bases sitting between them. The CDR3 spells CASTSGDEQFF. The CDR3 DNA reads as TGTGCCAGCACAAGCGGCGATGAGCAGTTCTTC.

V gene TRBV20-1 combines with J gene TRBJ2-1; 11 nucleotides agree with TRBD2. Trimming at V came to 6 bases and at J to 9 bases, leaving 16 bases not matched to a gene. Germline V gene data show CDR1 as DFQATT and CDR2 as SNEGSKA (reference sequence). CDR3 length: 16 residues. DNA for the CDR3: TGCAGTGCCTACGGTAGGGCTAGCGGGAGGTTTATTGAGCAGTTCTTC. Translating it yields CSAYGRASGRFIEQFF.

This clonotype was counted many times. The V call is TRBV12-3 or TRBV12-4, the J call TRBJ2-4, with a possible D match to TRBD1 (6 bases). Trimming stripped 5 bases from V and 7 bases from J, with 12 bases between. The CDR3 has 13 residues. The CDR3 protein is CASSLGQRNIQYF. The CDR3 DNA is TGTGCCAGCAGTCTCGGACAGCGGAACATTCAGTACTTC.

The chain recombines TRBV7-6 with TRBJ2-3; the D is unclear. The germline CDR1 and CDR2 sequences are SGHVS and FNYEAQ. There are 14 residues in the CDR3. V was pared by 5 bases and J by 5 bases, with 14 bases between. The CDR3 sequence is CASSAVSPRDTQYF. CDR3 DNA: TGTGCCAGCAGCGCAGTAAGCCCGAGAGATACGCAGTATTTT.

The CDR3 here is CSARAATSYEQYF. DNA of the CDR3: TGCAGTGCTAGAGCCGCTACTTCCTACGAGCAGTACTTC. The genes are TRBV20-1 and TRBJ2-7; D uncertain. Trimming stripped 1 base from V and 1 base from J, with 8 bases between. Germline CDR1 reads DFQATT; CDR2 reads SNEGSKA (reference sequence). This CDR3 comprises 13 residues.

The chain joins TRBV30 to TRBJ1-5; D not resolved. The CDR3 length is 15 residues. Trimming removed 0 bases at V and 2 bases at J, with 11 bases between. From germline, CDR1 is GTSNPN and CDR2 SVGIG (reference sequence). The CDR3 loop is CAWSVAGLGNQPQHF. The CDR3 DNA reads as TGTGCCTGGAGTGTAGCCGGTCTCGGCAATCAGCCCCAGCATTTT.

A note on this clonotype: Germline is not matched at one junction end, which may reflect a read error. The rearrangement joins TRBV2 to TRBJ1-4; D gene uncertain. This CDR3 has 15 amino acids. Germline lookup yields CDR1 SNHLY and CDR2 FYNNEI. In DNA, the CDR3 is TGTGCCAGCAGGGTGATAGAGGGAACTAATGAAAAACCGTTTTTT. This codes for CASRVIEGTNEKPFF.

The gene calls are TRBV20-1 and TRBJ2-7; D perhaps matches TRBD2 (6 bases). Trimming pared 5 bases from V and 3 bases from J, leaving 17 bases between. This CDR3 region has 14 residues. Per germline, CDR1 DFQATT and CDR2 SNEGSKA (reference sequence). The CDR3 coding sequence is TGCAGTGCTTCTATCGCGGGGCCGATCTACGAGCAGTACTTC. It yields the protein CSASIAGPIYEQYF.

The gene calls are TRBV11-2 and TRBJ2-7; a weak D match, TRBD1 (5 bases). Per the germline V gene, CDR1 is SGHAT and CDR2 is FQNNGV. The CDR3 runs to 16 residues. Trimming left V 1 base short and J 6 bases short, with 19 bases between. Here the CDR3 DNA reads TGTGCCAGCAGCTTAGTGGGGCTACCTTTATCTCGCGAGCAGTACTTC. Its protein product is CASSLVGLPLSREQYF.

Comment on this clonotype: It may be a read error: a sequence one base away is much more abundant. V and J are TRBV10-3 and TRBJ2-7; 7 bases fit TRBD2. Germline V gene data show CDR1 as ENHRY and CDR2 as SYGVKD. V trimming: 6 bases; J trimming: 3 bases; junction bases outside the gene matches: 5. The CDR3 sequence is 13 residues long. Here the CDR3 reads CAIRFSGGYEQYF. In DNA form, the CDR3 reads TGTGCCATCAGATTCTCGGGGGGCTACGAGCAGTACTTC.

For this clonotype: The germline gene is not matched at one end of the junction; a read error may be the cause. The chain employs TRBV20-1 and TRBJ2-7, with TRBD2 as a possible D gene (6 bases). The CDR3 spans 15 residues. Germline assignment: CDR1 DFQATT and CDR2 SNEGSKA (reference sequence). In DNA, the CDR3 is TGCAGTGCTAGAGAGGGCAGGGAGGTATCCTACGGGCAGTACTTC. Protein: CSAREGREVSYGQYF.

The V call is TRBV13, the J call TRBJ2-1; tentative D call: TRBD2 (6 bases). CDR1 and CDR2 (germline): PRHDT, FYEKMQ (reference sequence). Deletions cut 0 bases from V and 12 bases from J, with 18 bases between. The CDR3 contains 15 residues. The CDR3 spells CASSLGVQRAAGQFF. Here the CDR3 DNA reads TGTGCCAGCAGCTTAGGCGTACAGCGGGCGGCGGGGCAGTTCTTC.

The sample holds a few counts of this clonotype. The chain is built from TRBV12-3 or TRBV12-4 and TRBJ1-4; tentative D call: TRBD1 (5 bases). V gave up 6 bases and J gave up 11 bases, with 13 bases separating them. The CDR3 is 12 amino acids. This chain's CDR3 is CASRAGTQKLFF. The DNA of the CDR3 is TGTGCCAGCAGGGCCGGGACCCAGAAACTGTTTTTT.

About this clonotype itself: The junction shows a germline mismatch at one end, possibly a read error. CDR3 nucleotides: TGTACCAGCAGCTTAGCAGGCCCCACAGATACGCAGTATTTT. Protein sequence: CTSSLAGPTDTQYF. The V call is TRBV7-6, the J call TRBJ2-3; no clear D gene. The CDR3 is made up of 14 amino acids. From germline, CDR1 is SGHVS and CDR2 FNYEAQ.

This sequence joins TRBV11-2 and TRBJ2-3; a weak D match, TRBD2 (6 bases). The CDR3 is 15 residues long. The V end lost 4 bases, the J end lost 11 bases, and 22 bases lay between the germline ends. Looked up from germline, CDR1 is SGHAT and CDR2 is FQNNGV. The CDR3 protein is CASSSQTYGGLMQYF. The CDR3 DNA follows: TGTGCCAGCAGCTCCCAGACCTACGGGGGACTTATGCAGTATTTT.